The source of this T cell receptor (beta chain) is a study of T cells after posttransplantation cyclophosphamide. Busulfan-fludarabine conditioning, marrow transplant, and cyclophosphamide on days +3 and +4 were administered. Produced via immunoSEQ multiplex PCR; TCRdb's table is partial and in-frame only. The data hold several thousand clones, with 75% to 85% observed a single time. Sequenced material: CD4+ T cells sorted from blood, taken approximately 35 weeks after a stem cell transplant with posttransplant cyclophosphamide. The sequence was obtained from a male patient between 25 and 39 years old who received an allogeneic stem cell transplant from a related donor, was CMV-positive, and had no GVHD. Some of the T cells may derive from the graft donor.

CDR3 protein: CASSLESITQYF. DNA of the CDR3: TGTGCCAGCAGCTTGGAGAGTATTACGCAGTATTTT. The V and J genes are TRBV5-6 and TRBJ2-3; no definite D call. Looked up from germline, CDR1 is SGHDT and CDR2 is YYEEEE. CDR3 length equals 12 residues. V was cut by 0 bases and J by 8 bases, with 7 bases left in between.